Below, 15 T cell receptor beta chains from the same sample are listed, as sequenced in a study of response to subunit inactivated influenza vaccine (dated by TCRdb to 2017 to 2018). The library was built by means of RT-PCR. Sequencing was carried out with an Illumina HiSeq 2500. TCRdb reprocessing: public reads trimmed at Q25 with fastp, clones called with MiXCR, in-frame beta chains kept. Each CDR3 protein appears once, grouped with its most common genes and DNA. The sample records a few hundred thousand distinct CDR3 sequences, around 15% of which are singletons. 8.5% to 14% of the sample is held by the ten biggest clonotypes. The sequencing here drew on PBMCs from blood, taken 11 to 12 days after vaccination. Every receptor here comes from a man between 45 and 60 years old who received an inactivated influenza vaccine. Donor details come from another sample of the same person, matched by shared clones.

Worth noting for this clonotype: A junction end diverges from the germline sequence, so it may reflect a read error. This chain uses TRBV29-1 with TRBJ2-7, with D unresolved. The germline gives CDR1 SQVTM, CDR2 ANQGSEA. This CDR3 is built from 12 residues. The CDR3 region has the DNA TGCAGCGTTCAAGACATTTCTGACGAGCAGTACTTC. Translating it yields CSVQDISDEQYF.

This clonotype appeared a few times. The rearrangement uses TRBV20-1 and TRBJ2-5; D is perhaps TRBD1 (6 bases). Germline-derived CDR1 and CDR2 are DFQATT and SNEGSKA (reference sequence). Trimming took off 8 bases at V and 2 bases at J, with 15 bases between the two ends. CDR3 length: 13 residues. In DNA, the CDR3 is TGCAGTTACGCGCGGACAGCACAAGAGACCCAGTACTTC. Protein product: CSYARTAQETQYF.

The rearrangement uses TRBV27 and TRBJ2-1; no reliable D call. The CDR3 length is 12 residues. V was pared by 2 bases and J by 8 bases, with 7 bases between. The germline gives CDR1 MNHEY, CDR2 SMNVEV (reference sequence). The CDR3 DNA is TGTGCCAGCAGTTTAACGTCGGATGAGCAGTTCTTC. It is translated as CASSLTSDEQFF.

As regards this clonotype: A read error is possible here, since a much larger clone lies one base away. The V gene is TRBV4-3, the J gene TRBJ2-1; a possible D gene is TRBD1 (5 bases). The CDR3 extends over 16 amino acids. CDR1 and CDR2 (germline): LGHNA, YSLEER. CDR3 DNA sequence: TGCGCCAGCAGCCAAGAGGGGCGTGGCTCCAACAATGAGCAGTTCTTC. Its protein product is CASSQEGRGSNNEQFF.

This clonotype appeared a few times. The chain employs TRBV29-1 and TRBJ2-1; D remains unclear. V lost 7 bases and J lost 5, with 9 bases in between. CDR1 SQVTM and CDR2 ANQGSEA come from the germline V gene. CDR3 length equals 11 residues. The CDR3 reads CSGAPDNEQFF. The CDR3 nucleotides are TGCAGCGGGGCCCCGGACAATGAGCAGTTCTTC.

This sequence joins TRBV7-2 and TRBJ2-3; 10 bases are a match to TRBD2. The CDR3 is made up of 14 amino acids. The germline CDR1 and CDR2 sequences are SGHTA and FQGNSA. The J segment lost 4 bases and the V segment lost 6 bases, leaving 4 bases of the junction unmatched. CDR3 loop: CASRRLAGPDTQYF. The CDR3 DNA is TGTGCCAGCAGGAGACTAGCGGGCCCAGATACGCAGTATTTT. The full variable domain, its missing parts supplied by reference TRBV7-2 and TRBJ2-3, is GAGVSQSPSNKVTEKGKDVELRCDPISGHTALYWYRQSLGQGLEFLIYFQGNSAPDKSGLPSDRFSAERTGGSVSTLTIQRTQQEDSAVYLCASRRLAGPDTQYFGPGTRLTVL.

This clonotype was counted between two and nine times. The chain employs TRBV7-6 and TRBJ2-7, with 7 bases matching TRBD1. Germline V CDR1 and CDR2: SGHVS, FNYEAQ. After removal of 2 bases from V and 5 bases from J, the junction contained 6 bases not matched to a gene. There are 14 residues in the CDR3. This CDR3 is CASSLPSTGHEQYF. CDR3 in DNA: TGTGCCAGCAGCTTACCGTCGACAGGGCACGAGCAGTACTTC.

This clonotype was seen a handful of times. The genes are TRBV11-2 and TRBJ2-2; possibly TRBD1 for D (5 bases). Germline assignment: CDR1 SGHAT and CDR2 FQNNGV. V lost 2 bases, J lost 7 bases, and 14 bases lay in between. This CDR3 region has 15 residues. The CDR3 region is CASSLLQGPSGELFF. The CDR3 coding sequence is TGTGCCAGCAGCTTACTCCAGGGCCCGAGCGGGGAGCTGTTTTTT.

At least ten counts were recorded for this clonotype. The rearrangement joins TRBV6-2 or TRBV6-3 to TRBJ2-2; D gene uncertain. CDR1 is MNHEY and CDR2 is SVGEGT in the germline V gene. The V end lost 6 bases, the J end lost 6 bases, and 8 bases lay between the germline ends. The CDR3 is 12 residues long. The chain's CDR3 is CASSQGSGELFF. The CDR3 DNA reads TGTGCCAGCAGCCAAGGATCCGGGGAGCTGTTTTTT.

This clonotype occurred a few times. This chain joins TRBV20-1 and TRBJ1-5, with 7 bases lining up with TRBD1. The CDR3 has 17 amino acids. J gave up 3 bases and V 0 bases, and 11 bases lay outside the gene matches. The germline CDR1 and CDR2 sequences are DFQATT and SNEGSKA (reference sequence). The CDR3: CSARDIDRVTYNQPQHF. For the CDR3, the DNA is TGCAGTGCTAGAGATATTGACAGGGTCACTTACAATCAGCCCCAGCATTTT.

The chain recombines TRBV15 with TRBJ2-3, with 10 nucleotides matching TRBD2. This CDR3 is built from 17 residues. CDR1 is LNHNV and CDR2 is YYDKDF in the germline V gene (reference sequence). Trimming took 3 bases from V and 1 from J; bases not matched to a gene: 7. The CDR3 loop reads CATSSRSSGGRTDTQYF. CDR3 nucleotide sequence: TGTGCCACCAGCAGCCGCAGTAGCGGGGGGCGCACAGATACGCAGTATTTT.

The chain links TRBV4-3 to TRBJ2-2; 7 nucleotides line up with TRBD1. The V gene's germline CDR1 is LGHNA and CDR2 YSLEER. The CDR3 sequence is 16 residues long. The J segment lost 3 bases and the V segment lost 4 bases, leaving 8 bases of the junction unmatched. In DNA form, the CDR3 reads TGCGCCAGCAGCCCCAGCAGAGGGGGCGACACCGGGGAGCTGTTTTTT. It translates to CASSPSRGGDTGELFF.

In its sample, this clonotype was seen a few times. The CDR3 protein is CASRRSRGWGNEQFF. The CDR3 DNA follows: TGCGCCAGCAGGCGAAGCAGGGGGTGGGGCAATGAGCAGTTCTTC. The chain links TRBV5-1 to TRBJ2-1; 7 nucleotides agree with TRBD1. The CDR3 has 15 amino acids. Germline CDR1 and CDR2: SGHRS and YFSETQ. V was clipped by 5 bases and J by 6 bases; unmatched bases: 11.

The chain carries TRBV18 and TRBJ2-1; 7 bases are shared with TRBD1. With 4 bases clipped from V and 4 bases from J, the junction kept 16 bases outside the gene matches. CDR1 is KGHSH, CDR2 LQKENI, per germline. This CDR3 contains 18 residues. This CDR3 is CASSLRGPGTDDYNEQFF. For the CDR3, the DNA is TGTGCCAGCTCACTAAGAGGGCCGGGGACAGACGATTACAATGAGCAGTTCTTC. The full variable domain, rest sourced from reference TRBV18 and TRBJ2-1, is NAGVMQNPRHLVRRRGQEARLRCSPMKGHSHVYWYRQLPEEGLKFMVYLQKENIIDESGMPKERFSAEFPKEGPSILRIQQVVRGDSAAYFCASSLRGPGTDDYNEQFFGPGTRLTVL.

V gene TRBV5-1 combines with J gene TRBJ1-6; D is ambiguous. Trimming cost V 5 bases and J 7 bases, with 7 bases left between them. Germline V gives CDR1 SGHRS, CDR2 YFSETQ. This CDR3 spans 12 amino acids. This CDR3 reads CASSYQNSPLHF. DNA of the CDR3: TGCGCCAGCAGTTACCAGAATTCACCCCTCCACTTT.